This entry lists 15 T cell receptor beta chains sequenced from one sample in a study of CD8 T cells in ankylosing spondylitis. TCRdb passed the 5' RACE reads through MiXCR, listing each CDR3 protein once. The table records 750,000 to 850,000 distinct CDR3 sequences, about 10% of them present only once. Study observations and caveats: Seemingly distinctive of ankylosing spondylitis blood was a TCR beta motif formed by eight highly homologous variants.

These receptors are not linked to any known antigen. The sample was blood, either unsorted or a sorted T cell fraction (not recorded which). The receptors originated from a male donor with ankylosing spondylitis.

The chain employs TRBV5-1 and TRBJ2-1; 9 bases agree with TRBD2. Germline CDR1 is SGHRS and CDR2 is YFSETQ. The CDR3 runs to 15 residues. The junction had 6 bases not matched to a gene; V was cut back by 0 bases and J by 8 bases. The CDR3 loop reads CASSLVAGGPDEQFF. As DNA, the CDR3 is TGCGCCAGCAGCTTGGTGGCGGGAGGGCCCGATGAGCAGTTCTTC.

This clonotype came up many times. CDR3 in amino acids: CAIRDDRGGETQYF. Written as DNA, the CDR3 is TGTGCCATCAGAGACGACAGGGGCGGGGAGACCCAGTACTTC. The chain links TRBV10-3 to TRBJ2-5, with 8 positions matching TRBD1. The length of the CDR3 is 14 residues. The germline V gene encodes CDR1 ENHRY and CDR2 SYGVKD. V lost 6 bases, J lost 5 bases, and 8 bases stayed unmatched.

Written as DNA, the CDR3 is TGTGCCAGCAGTCCGCCGAGACAGGACACTGAAGCTTTCTTT. Its translation is CASSPPRQDTEAFF. V usage is TRBV6-1 and J usage is TRBJ1-1, with D tentatively TRBD1 (6 bases). Trimming cost V 5 bases and J 3 bases, with 13 bases left between them. This CDR3 spans 14 amino acids. Per germline, CDR1 MNHNS and CDR2 SASEGT.

This clonotype has ten or more counts. The V call is TRBV12-3 or TRBV12-4, the J call TRBJ2-1; TRBD2 aligns across 8 bases. The CDR3 consists of 16 residues. Germline trimming cut 10 bases from V and 3 bases from J; bases unmatched to any gene: 14. CDR3 in amino acids: CATLGGRTRDYNEQFF. The CDR3 nucleotides read TGTGCCACCCTGGGCGGGAGGACTAGAGACTACAATGAGCAGTTCTTC.

This rearrangement joins TRBV11-2 to TRBJ2-5; 7 nucleotides match TRBD1. Germline trimming cut 5 bases from V and 5 bases from J; bases unmatched to any gene: 5. The germline V gene encodes CDR1 SGHAT and CDR2 FQNNGV. This CDR3 is 13 amino acids long. DNA for the CDR3: TGTGCCAGCAGCACAGGGGCGCGGGAGACCCAGTACTTC. Translating it yields CASSTGARETQYF. Full variable domain (remainder filled in from reference TRBV11-2 and TRBJ2-5): EAGVAQSPRYKIIEKRQSVAFWCNPISGHATLYWYQQILGQGPKLLIQFQNNGVVDDSQLPKDRFSAERLKGVDSTLKIQPAKLEDSAVYLCASSTGARETQYFGPGTRLLVL.

V is TRBV10-3 and J is TRBJ2-7, with 9 bases matching TRBD2. Per the germline V gene, CDR1 is ENHRY and CDR2 is SYGVKD. V lost 10 bases to trimming and J lost 7 bases; unmatched junction nucleotides: 14. The CDR3 contains 14 residues. CDR3 residues: CATYRAGGPGEQYF. CDR3 nucleotide sequence: TGTGCCACCTACCGGGCGGGGGGGCCTGGAGAGCAGTACTTC.

V is TRBV20-1 and J is TRBJ1-5; D ambiguous. Germline V lookup: CDR1 DFQATT, CDR2 SNEGSKA (reference sequence). This CDR3 is built from 13 residues. V was trimmed by 5 bases and J by 0 bases, leaving 8 bases between them. CDR3 nucleotides: TGCAGTGCTGACACTGATAGCAATCAGCCCCAGCATTTT. Translated: CSADTDSNQPQHF.

This clonotype has just a few counts. At one boundary the junction diverges from the germline segment, which might be a read error. The V and J genes are TRBV18 and TRBJ2-7, with TRBD2 matching over 8 bases. This CDR3 contains 12 residues. From germline, CDR1 is KGHSH and CDR2 LQKENI. This CDR3 is CASSPGGAHPSF. The DNA for the CDR3 is TGTGCCAGCTCCCCCGGGGGGGCCCATCCTTCCTTC.

This chain joins TRBV20-1 and TRBJ2-7; D is unresolved. Trimming pared 8 bases from V and 5 bases from J, leaving 13 bases between. This CDR3 spans 11 amino acids. The germline gives CDR1 DFQATT, CDR2 SNEGSKA (reference sequence). The CDR3 region has the DNA TGCAGTCCGGCCCAGAGCGACGAGCAGTACTTC. Translated, it gives CSPAQSDEQYF.

The V and J genes are TRBV4-3 and TRBJ2-7; 8 positions match TRBD1. Trimming took 4 bases from V and 1 from J; bases not matched to a gene: 9. The CDR3 sequence is 16 residues long. Germline V gene data show CDR1 as LGHNA and CDR2 as YSLEER. CDR3 coding DNA: TGCGCCAGCAGCCTGGAACCAGGGGGCAGGTCCTACGAGCAGTACTTC. Translating gives CASSLEPGGRSYEQYF.

This clonotype has only a few counts. The chain couples TRBV4-3 to TRBJ1-2; D perhaps matches TRBD1 (5 bases). CDR1 LGHNA and CDR2 YSLEER come from the germline V gene. The V gene lost 1 base and the J gene lost 2 bases, with 11 bases spanning the gap. CDR3 size: 15 residues. Here the CDR3 reads CASSQGAGTNYGYTF. The CDR3 DNA sequence: TGCGCCAGCAGCCAAGGGGCAGGGACCAACTATGGCTACACCTTC.

The chain couples TRBV7-2 to TRBJ2-2; D unclear. Trimming shortened V by 0 bases and J by 3 bases, and 8 bases separated the two germline ends. The CDR3 sequence is 15 residues long. From germline, CDR1 is SGHTA and CDR2 FQGNSA. The CDR3 here is CASSLAPGYTGELFF. The CDR3, as DNA: TGTGCCAGCAGCTTAGCGCCCGGATACACCGGGGAGCTGTTTTTT.

This clonotype was seen a few times. This chain uses TRBV4-3 with TRBJ2-5; either TRBD1 or TRBD2 may supply D (5 bases each). This CDR3 has 13 amino acids. The ends were cut back, 0 bases at V and 13 bases at J, with 15 bases in the middle. The germline gives CDR1 LGHNA, CDR2 YSLEER. CDR3 nucleotide sequence: TGCGCCAGCAGCCAAGATTCGGGGACCCAAAGGTACTTC. Its translation is CASSQDSGTQRYF.

This sequence joins TRBV11-2 and TRBJ2-2, with 8 bases lining up with TRBD1. V was clipped by 6 bases and J by 4 bases; unmatched bases: 4. CDR3 length: 14 amino acids. The germline CDR1 and CDR2 sequences are SGHAT and FQNNGV. CDR3: CASRLDRVTGELFF. As DNA, the CDR3 is TGTGCCAGCAGATTGGACAGGGTCACCGGGGAGCTGTTTTTT.

The chain links TRBV30 to TRBJ2-7; no reliable D call. The germline V gene encodes CDR1 GTSNPN and CDR2 SVGIG (reference sequence). This CDR3 region has 12 residues. With 3 bases removed from V and 2 bases from J, the gap between germline ends came to 8 bases. The CDR3 loop reads CAWSGFAYEQYF. In DNA form, the CDR3 reads TGTGCCTGGAGCGGTTTCGCCTACGAGCAGTACTTC. Full variable domain (missing parts from reference TRBV30 and TRBJ2-7): SQTIHQWPATLVQPVGSPLSLECTVEGTSNPNLYWYRQAAGRGLQLLFYSVGIGQISSEVPQNLSASRPQDRQFILSSKKLLLSDSGFYLCAWSGFAYEQYFGPGTRLTVT.